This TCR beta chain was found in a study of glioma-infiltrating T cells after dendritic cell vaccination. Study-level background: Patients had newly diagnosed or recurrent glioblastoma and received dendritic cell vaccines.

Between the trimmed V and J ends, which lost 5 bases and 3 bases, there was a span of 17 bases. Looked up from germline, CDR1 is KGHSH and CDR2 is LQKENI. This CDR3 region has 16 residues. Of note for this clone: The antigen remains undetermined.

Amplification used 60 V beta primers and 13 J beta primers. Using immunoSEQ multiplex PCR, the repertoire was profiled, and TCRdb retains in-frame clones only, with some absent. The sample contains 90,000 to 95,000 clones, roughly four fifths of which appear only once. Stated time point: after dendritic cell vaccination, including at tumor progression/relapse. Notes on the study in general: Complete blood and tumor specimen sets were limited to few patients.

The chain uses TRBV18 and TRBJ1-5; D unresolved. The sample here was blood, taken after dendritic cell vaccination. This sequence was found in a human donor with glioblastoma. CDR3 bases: TGTGCCAGCTCAGGGCCTTCGAGCCAAAACAATCAGCCCCAGCATTTT. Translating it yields CASSGPSSQNNQPQHF.